The clone carrying this T cell receptor (beta chain) was picked up a small number of times. Its matching antigen is unknown. The germline V gene has CDR1 MNHEY and CDR2 SVGEGT. V was shortened by 2 bases and J by 5 bases, with 19 bases between the two germline ends. This CDR3 region has 17 residues. An Oncomine TCR Beta short-read assay was used to sequence the DNA from cultured CD4+ T cells. TCRdb used MiXCR to reprocess the PCR reads, holding one entry per CDR3 protein. Of approximately 12,000 distinct CDR3 sequences detected, less than 50% appear once; the ten largest clones hold about 14%. This sample stems from a study of vaccination and CD4 T cells after COVID-19. Whole-study context: Stimulation used overlapping spike peptides from SARS-CoV-2, HCoV-NL63, HCoV-OC43 and HCoV-229E.

Study-level findings and limits: For convalescent patients, a median 86.3% of reactive clones surfaced exclusively after vaccination.

Treatment here: approximately 9-day PBMC culture with coronavirus spike peptide pools or control peptides (ViraFEST assay). The chain has TRBV6-2 or TRBV6-3 and TRBJ1-5; tentative D call: TRBD1 (6 bases). The sequenced sample was CD4+ T cells from blood, cultured in vitro. The receptor was isolated from a human donor who had recovered from COVID-19. In DNA form, the CDR3 reads TGTGCCAGCAGTTACCCCGGGACACTCCAGGGTCATCAGCCCCAGCATTTT. Translating it yields CASSYPGTLQGHQPQHF.